Presented here are 30 T cell receptor beta chains from one specimen sequenced in a study of CD8+ T cells in alopecia areata. Sorting of CD4+ cells into CD25+CD127- cells was carried out for a handful of patients. RNA extraction and reverse transcription yielded cDNA as sequencing template. Sequencing was performed with immunoSEQ multiplex PCR; in TCRdb, only in-frame clones are kept and a portion is missing. The sample records about 19,000 clones, roughly 60% being singletons. The sequenced sample consisted of CD4+ Tregs sorted from blood. All receptors come from a human donor with alopecia areata.

This clone has more than one count but fewer than ten. The chain has TRBV29-1 and TRBJ2-1; D might be TRBD2 (6 bases). V was clipped by 5 bases and J by 2 bases, with 10 bases between them. Germline V lookup: CDR1 SQVTM, CDR2 ANQGSEA. The CDR3 totals 13 residues. CDR3 nucleotide sequence: TGCAGCGTTAGGAGGGATCCCTACAATGAGCAGTTCTTC. The encoded protein is CSVRRDPYNEQFF.

V and J are TRBV5-6 and TRBJ2-2, with D unclear. The ends were cut back, 5 bases at V and 3 bases at J, with 14 bases in the middle. The CDR3 runs to 15 residues. Germline loops: CDR1 SGHDT, CDR2 YYEEEE. CDR3 in amino acids: CASRTLTSDTGELFF. The CDR3 DNA is TGTGCCAGCAGGACACTCACATCGGACACCGGGGAGCTGTTTTTT.

In DNA form, the CDR3 reads TGTGCCACCAGCAGAGGCGTAGCGGGGCCCTACGAGCAGTACTTC. Its translation: CATSRGVAGPYEQYF. The chain employs TRBV15 and TRBJ2-7; 8 positions agree with TRBD2. This CDR3 has 15 amino acids. V gave up 1 base and J gave up 2 bases; unmatched junction bases: 4. CDR1 and CDR2 from the germline V gene are LNHNV and YYDKDF (reference sequence).

In this sample, this clone turned up a few times. The V gene is TRBV25-1, the J gene TRBJ2-1, with TRBD2 matching over 9 bases. The V segment lost 4 bases and the J segment 6 bases; nucleotides outside the gene matches: 16. CDR3 size: 18 residues. Germline CDR1 MGHDK, CDR2 SYGVNS. The CDR3 sequence: CASSGTPGSGRKGNEQFF. In DNA form, the CDR3 reads TGTGCCAGCAGTGGCACCCCCGGTAGCGGGAGAAAGGGCAATGAGCAGTTCTTC. Filled out from reference TRBV25-1 and TRBJ2-1, the complete variable domain reads EADIYQTPRYLVIGTGKKITLECSQTMGHDKMYWYQQDPGMELHLIHYSYGVNSTEKGDLSSESTVSRIRTEHFPLTLESARPSHTSQYLCASSGTPGSGRKGNEQFFGPGTRLTVL.

The chain employs TRBV28 and TRBJ2-1; D is undetermined. This CDR3 has 15 residues. The germline V and J ends were trimmed by 6 bases and 5 bases, with 17 bases remaining between them. Germline V gene lookup returns CDR1 MDHEN and CDR2 SYDVKM. The CDR3 DNA reads TGTGCCAGCAGCTACCCCTTGCTAGGCGACAATGAGCAGTTCTTC. The encoded protein is CASSYPLLGDNEQFF.

V usage is TRBV5-1 and J usage is TRBJ2-4, with 9 bases matching TRBD1. CDR3 length: 13 residues. J was trimmed by 5 bases and V by 3 bases; bases with no gene match: 0. Looked up from germline, CDR1 is SGHRS and CDR2 is YFSETQ. The DNA for the CDR3 is TGCGCCAGCAGCTGGACAGGGGAAAACATTCAGTACTTC. Its translation is CASSWTGENIQYF.

There are a few counts of this clone. The rearrangement links TRBV9 to TRBJ2-5; D is ambiguous. The CDR3 has 15 amino acids. V lost 0 bases and J 1 base, leaving 10 bases between the germline ends. CDR1 is SGDLS, CDR2 YYNGEE, per germline. The CDR3 region has the DNA TGTGCCAGCAGCGTAGCTACGACCCTCCAAGAGACCCAGTACTTC. Its translation is CASSVATTLQETQYF.

This clone was found a few times. The V gene is TRBV28, the J gene TRBJ1-2; 7 nucleotides agree with TRBD1. J lost 3 bases, V lost 3 bases, and 10 bases had no gene match. The CDR3 totals 16 residues. Germline loops: CDR1 MDHEN, CDR2 SYDVKM. Here the CDR3 reads CASSFWWLGQDYGYTF. Here the CDR3 DNA reads TGTGCCAGCAGTTTTTGGTGGCTCGGACAGGACTATGGCTACACCTTC.

About this clone: A read error may account for a junction end that differs from germline. This chain connects TRBV7-8 to TRBJ1-1; D gene uncertain. The CDR3 length is 14 residues. CDR1 is SGHVS and CDR2 is FQNEAQ in the germline V gene. CDR3 bases: TGTGCCAGCAGCTTAGGAATTGCCCCACTCGAAGTTTTTTTT. This codes for CASSLGIAPLEVFF. Variable domain in full (rest from reference TRBV7-8 and TRBJ1-1): GAGVSQSPRYKVAKRGQDVALRCDPISGHVSLFWYQQALGQGPEFLTYFQNEAQLDKSGLPSDRFFAERPEGSVSTLKIQRTQQEDSAVYLCASSLGIAPLEVFFGQGTRLTVV.

J is TRBJ2-5 and V is TRBV30; no reliable D call. The germline V gene encodes CDR1 GTSNPN and CDR2 SVGIG (reference sequence). With 5 bases removed from V and 5 bases from J, the gap between germline ends came to 12 bases. CDR3 length equals 12 residues. The CDR3 DNA reads as TGTGCCTGGCTCCATCTTGGGGAGACCCAGTACTTC. This sequence encodes CAWLHLGETQYF.

This clone appeared a few times. The rearrangement links TRBV10-3 to TRBJ2-7, with TRBD1 matching 7 bases. The CDR3 runs 14 residues. Germline trimming cut 6 bases from V and 4 bases from J; bases unmatched to any gene: 9. Germline V gene lookup returns CDR1 ENHRY and CDR2 SYGVKD. CDR3 protein: CAIRSYRGGYEQYF. In DNA form, the CDR3 reads TGTGCCATCAGAAGTTACAGGGGCGGTTACGAGCAGTACTTC.

V is TRBV6-5 and J is TRBJ2-2; D may be TRBD1 (5 bases). Trimming cost V 2 bases and J 6 bases, with 10 bases left between them. Germline loops: CDR1 MNHEY, CDR2 SVGAGI. The CDR3 is made up of 14 amino acids. The CDR3 protein is CASSYGRVAGELFF. The CDR3 nucleotides read TGTGCCAGCAGTTACGGCAGGGTGGCCGGGGAGCTGTTTTTT.

The CDR3 loop reads CSVKSGGYSTDTQYF. The CDR3 DNA reads as TGCAGCGTTAAATCCGGCGGGTATAGCACAGATACGCAGTATTTT. The chain combines TRBV29-1 with TRBJ2-3; TRBD2 is a possible D gene (5 bases). The CDR3 is made up of 15 amino acids. CDR1 is SQVTM and CDR2 is ANQGSEA in the germline V gene. The V and J ends lost 5 bases and 0 bases respectively, with 15 bases between them.

This chain joins TRBV18 and TRBJ2-1; D unresolved. There are 14 residues in the CDR3. The germline V and J ends were trimmed by 4 bases and 0 bases, with 7 bases remaining between them. The germline V gene has CDR1 KGHSH and CDR2 LQKENI. CDR3 nucleotide sequence: TGTGCCAGCTCACGACTGAGCTCCTACAATGAGCAGTTCTTC. As protein: CASSRLSSYNEQFF.

In the case of this clone: This CDR3 is also generated by other DNA sequences in the sample. The V call is TRBV20-1, the J call TRBJ2-3; D is perhaps TRBD2 (5 bases). Germline values: CDR1 DFQATT, CDR2 SNEGSKA (reference sequence). CDR3 size: 11 residues. The ends were cut back, 6 bases at V and 6 bases at J, with 10 bases in the middle. Here the CDR3 DNA reads TGCAGTGCCCCATCGGGGGATACGCAGTATTTT. It is translated as CSAPSGDTQYF.

V gene TRBV11-2 combines with J gene TRBJ2-1; 7 nucleotides agree with TRBD2. After removal of 4 bases from V and 5 bases from J, the junction contained 8 bases not matched to a gene. The CDR3 is made up of 15 amino acids. In germline, CDR1 is SGHAT, CDR2 FQNNGV. Written as DNA, the CDR3 is TGTGCCAGCAGCTCGGAGGGTCTAGCGGACAATGAGCAGTTCTTC. Its protein is CASSSEGLADNEQFF.

The chain couples TRBV7-2 to TRBJ1-2, with D possibly matching TRBD1 (6 bases). The germline CDR1 and CDR2 sequences are SGHTA and FQGNSA. CDR3 length: 16 residues. V lost 1 base to trimming and J lost 0 bases, with 12 bases between them. CDR3 in DNA: TGTGCCAGCAGCTTAGTAGGACAGTGGGCTAACTATGGCTACACCTTC. This encodes CASSLVGQWANYGYTF.

V usage is TRBV19 and J usage is TRBJ1-1; the D is unclear. Trimming left V 3 bases short and J 5 bases short, with 13 bases between. CDR1 is LNHDA and CDR2 is SQIVND in the germline V gene (reference sequence). This CDR3 comprises 14 residues. CDR3: CASSILLHTTEAFF. For the CDR3, the DNA is TGTGCCAGTAGTATTTTGCTGCATACGACTGAAGCTTTCTTT.

This chain links TRBV28 with TRBJ1-2; no definite D call. The CDR3 extends over 13 amino acids. Trimming took 5 bases from V and 0 from J, leaving 7 bases between them. The germline V gene has CDR1 MDHEN and CDR2 SYDVKM. The CDR3 spells CASSRTANYGYTF. The CDR3 DNA reads TGTGCCAGCAGTCGAACAGCTAACTATGGCTACACCTTC.

This clone has a handful of counts. Within the sample, other DNA sequences also encode this same CDR3. J is TRBJ1-6 and V is TRBV7-2, with 7 bases identical to TRBD1. The germline CDR1 and CDR2 sequences are SGHTA and FQGNSA. The junction had 10 bases not matched to a gene; V was cut back by 7 bases and J by 7 bases. CDR3 length equals 15 residues. CDR3 bases: TGTGCCAGCACCTTCTGGGGACAGTTAAATTCACCCCTCCACTTT. It yields the protein CASTFWGQLNSPLHF.

The rearrangement uses TRBV9 and TRBJ2-2; D not resolved. V lost 4 bases to trimming and J lost 4 bases, with 5 bases between them. Germline lookup yields CDR1 SGDLS and CDR2 YYNGEE. The length of the CDR3 is 12 residues. CDR3 in DNA: TGTGCCAGCAGCTTGACCACCGGGGAGCTGTTTTTT. It translates to CASSLTTGELFF.

The chain carries TRBV7-2 and TRBJ2-7; perhaps TRBD2 as D (7 bases). Looked up from germline, CDR1 is SGHTA and CDR2 is FQGNSA. V lost 3 bases, J lost 3 bases, and 12 bases lay in between. CDR3 length: 14 residues. Written as DNA, the CDR3 is TGTGCCAGCAGCTTCGCGGGGGCCGACTACGAGCAGTACTTC. Protein sequence: CASSFAGADYEQYF. Complete variable domain (other parts from reference TRBV7-2 and TRBJ2-7): GAGVSQSPSNKVTEKGKDVELRCDPISGHTALYWYRQSLGQGLEFLIYFQGNSAPDKSGLPSDRFSAERTGGSVSTLTIQRTQQEDSAVYLCASSFAGADYEQYFGPGTRLTVT.

The V and J genes are TRBV29-1 and TRBJ2-7; TRBD1 might be the D (5 bases). Germline V CDR1 and CDR2: SQVTM, ANQGSEA. The germline V and J ends were trimmed by 4 bases and 4 bases, with 11 bases remaining between them. The CDR3 sequence is 12 residues long. Here the CDR3 DNA reads TGCAGCGTTGCTCCACAGGAATACGAGCAGTACTTC. This gives the protein CSVAPQEYEQYF.

The chain employs TRBV5-1 and TRBJ1-2; 7 nucleotides agree with TRBD1. The CDR3 consists of 13 residues. After removal of 4 bases from V and 2 bases from J, the junction contained 2 bases not matched to a gene. CDR1 is SGHRS and CDR2 is YFSETQ in the germline V gene. CDR3 DNA: TGCGCCAGCAGCGGGGGACAGAACTATGGCTACACCTTC. Residues: CASSGGQNYGYTF. The full variable domain, its missing parts supplied by reference TRBV5-1 and TRBJ1-2, is KAGVTQTPRYLIKTRGQQVTLSCSPISGHRSVSWYQQTPGQGLQFLFEYFSETQRNKGNFPGRFSGRQFSNSRSEMNVSTLELGDSALYLCASSGGQNYGYTFGSGTRLTVV.

This clone was seen just once. The rearrangement uses TRBV28 and TRBJ2-7; D gene uncertain. Germline values: CDR1 MDHEN, CDR2 SYDVKM. The CDR3 spans 12 residues. V gave up 6 bases and J gave up 4 bases, with 10 bases separating them. CDR3 DNA: TGTGCCAGCAGCCTGACTCGGTACGAGCAGTACTTC. Protein product: CASSLTRYEQYF.

This clone was seen more than once but under ten times. V gene TRBV14 combines with J gene TRBJ2-3; the match to TRBD1 covers 10 bases. This CDR3 is 18 amino acids long. Trimming cost V 5 bases and J 2 bases; bases outside gene matches: 13. The germline V gene has CDR1 SGHDN and CDR2 FVKESK. DNA of the CDR3: TGTGCCAGCAGCTCCTCTCGTTGGGACAGGGGTACCACAGATACGCAGTATTTT. Translation gives CASSSSRWDRGTTDTQYF.

This clone appeared once. This chain joins TRBV11-2 and TRBJ2-3, with D possibly matching TRBD1 (6 bases). Trimming took off 0 bases at V and 6 bases at J, with 16 bases between the two ends. CDR1 is SGHAT, CDR2 FQNNGV, per germline. The CDR3 length is 16 residues. DNA of the CDR3: TGTGCCAGCAGCTTAGACTTACCCGGACAGTTTGATACGCAGTATTTT. Translated: CASSLDLPGQFDTQYF.

V is TRBV7-6 and J is TRBJ1-6; 8 positions agree with TRBD1. Looked up from germline, CDR1 is SGHVS and CDR2 is FNYEAQ. The ends lost 5 bases at V and 9 bases at J; junction bases unmatched: 9. The CDR3 has 15 residues. CDR3 residues: CASSPGQGTASPLHF. For the CDR3, the DNA is TGTGCCAGCAGCCCTGGACAGGGAACTGCTTCACCCCTCCACTTT.

V gene TRBV30 combines with J gene TRBJ2-1; the match to TRBD2 covers 14 bases. The germline V gene encodes CDR1 GTSNPN and CDR2 SVGIG (reference sequence). The CDR3 covers 14 residues. The trim removed 1 base at V and 7 bases at J, leaving 0 bases unmatched. This CDR3 is CAWSGLAGGNEQFF. The CDR3 DNA is TGTGCCTGGAGTGGACTAGCGGGGGGGAATGAGCAGTTCTTC.

This clone was recorded once. This chain links TRBV7-9 with TRBJ2-3; D not certain. This CDR3 is built from 13 residues. Per germline, CDR1 SEHNR and CDR2 FQNEAQ (reference sequence). The V end lost 0 bases, the J end lost 5 bases, and 6 bases lay between the germline ends. Here the CDR3 DNA reads TGTGCCAGCAGCTTAGCGTACCGAGATACGCAGTATTTT. This translates into CASSLAYRDTQYF.